This paragraph reports one TCR beta chain. Its antigen is unknown. This CDR3 region has 14 residues. This record comes from a study of T cell responses to AZD1222 COVID-19 vaccine. Study-level results: Close to half of spike-specific TCRs reportedly recognize unmutated variant regions.

The repertoire was sequenced with immunoSEQ multiplex PCR; TCRdb's copy has only in-frame clones and lacks some. Seen here are about 83,000 clones, 80% to 90% observed once, and the top ten hold more than 3%. The clonotype comes from an adult who received the AZD1222 COVID-19 vaccine. This specimen consisted of peripheral blood, obtained 28 days after the second AZD1222 dose. The V gene is TRBV12-1, the J gene TRBJ1-1. TRBV12-1 is tagged as a pseudogene. The CDR3 DNA sequence: TGTGCCAGCAGTGGGACTCAATCGGACACTGAAGCTTTCTTT. This encodes CASSGTQSDTEAFF.